The next 19 T cell receptor beta chains were all read from a single sample in a study of patients and donors after allogeneic stem cell transplantation. In TCRdb, the RT-PCR reads were re-called with MiXCR into one record per CDR3 protein. The sample holds some 200,000 distinct CDR3 sequences, 41% seen once. Specimen: blood, either unsorted or a sorted T cell fraction (not recorded which). The receptors here all came from a human donor who was either an allogeneic HSCT recipient or a stem cell or donor lymphocyte infusion donor (not recorded which). It is not recorded whose cells these are; they may come from a transplant donor.

The chain uses TRBV15 and TRBJ2-7; D gene uncertain. V lost 1 base, J lost 2 bases, and 9 bases lay in between. Per germline, CDR1 LNHNV and CDR2 YYDKDF (reference sequence). The CDR3 covers 14 residues. DNA of the CDR3: TGTGCCACCAGCAGAGTTCGTTACGCCTACGAGCAGTACTTC. Residues: CATSRVRYAYEQYF.

CDR3: CASSAGTGIPGELFF. DNA of the CDR3: TGTGCCAGCAGCGCCGGGACAGGGATCCCCGGGGAGCTGTTTTTT. V and J are TRBV5-6 and TRBJ2-2; 9 bases align to TRBD1. V lost 4 bases, J lost 6 bases, and 7 bases stayed unmatched. CDR1 is SGHDT and CDR2 is YYEEEE in the germline V gene. The CDR3 length is 15 residues.

In its sample, this clonotype was seen a few times. The gene calls are TRBV9 and TRBJ1-2; a possible D gene is TRBD1 (6 bases). Germline V lookup: CDR1 SGDLS, CDR2 YYNGEE. V was cut by 4 bases and J by 3 bases, with 13 bases left in between. This CDR3 has 14 residues. The CDR3 DNA reads as TGTGCCAGCAGCACAAGGGACAACGACTATGGCTACACCTTC. Encoded protein: CASSTRDNDYGYTF.

This chain uses TRBV20-1 with TRBJ1-5; D remains unclear. CDR1 and CDR2 from the germline V gene are DFQATT and SNEGSKA (reference sequence). The CDR3 consists of 14 residues. V lost 3 bases and J 2 bases, leaving 11 bases between the germline ends. The CDR3 reads CSASQGRRNQPQHF. CDR3 DNA: TGCAGTGCTAGTCAAGGGAGGCGCAATCAGCCCCAGCATTTT.

The chain employs TRBV12-3 or TRBV12-4 and TRBJ1-2, with D uncertain. V was shortened by 4 bases and J by 3 bases, with 15 bases between the two germline ends. The CDR3 has 15 residues. CDR3 bases: TGTGCCAGCAGTTCCCCCGCGGAGGGATACTATGGCTACACCTTC. Protein: CASSSPAEGYYGYTF.

This clonotype occurred a few times. V gene TRBV20-1 combines with J gene TRBJ2-1; 8 bases match TRBD1. This CDR3 is 12 amino acids long. CDR1 and CDR2 from the germline V gene are DFQATT and SNEGSKA (reference sequence). J gave up 13 bases and V 2 bases, and 7 bases lay outside the gene matches. The CDR3 DNA sequence: TGCAGTGCTAGACAGGACAGGGAAGGTCAGTTCTTC. It encodes CSARQDREGQFF.

This clonotype was detected only a few times. V gene TRBV4-2 combines with J gene TRBJ2-7, with 8 bases matching TRBD2. CDR1 and CDR2 (germline): LGHNA, YNFKEQ. The J segment lost 2 bases and the V segment lost 1 base, leaving 7 bases of the junction unmatched. CDR3 length: 16 residues. The CDR3 region is CASSQAPSGSTYEQYF. The CDR3 DNA follows: TGTGCCAGCAGCCAAGCTCCAAGCGGGAGCACCTACGAGCAGTACTTC.

The gene calls are TRBV2 and TRBJ2-1; 10 bases fit TRBD2. The CDR3 runs 15 residues. J gave up 7 bases and V 5 bases, and 8 bases lay outside the gene matches. CDR1 and CDR2 (germline): SNHLY, FYNNEI. The CDR3 coding sequence is TGTGCCAGCAGTTTACTAGCGGGACAACCGAATGAGCAGTTCTTC. The encoded protein is CASSLLAGQPNEQFF.

This rearrangement joins TRBV25-1 to TRBJ1-2, with no clear D. This CDR3 is built from 10 residues. Germline V CDR1 and CDR2: MGHDK, SYGVNS. V was shortened by 10 bases and J by 4 bases, with 7 bases between the two germline ends. Here the CDR3 DNA reads TGTGCCACCCGGGGCTATGGCTACACCTTC. This translates into CATRGYGYTF.

This clonotype was seen many times. This chain joins TRBV28 and TRBJ2-7, with unresolved D. V was clipped by 4 bases and J by 2 bases, with 3 bases between them. The CDR3 is 11 residues long. Germline lookup yields CDR1 MDHEN and CDR2 SYDVKM. The CDR3 loop is CASSSTYEQYF. The CDR3 DNA is TGTGCCAGCAGTTCTACCTACGAGCAGTACTTC.

This clonotype was observed a few times. V is TRBV5-1 and J is TRBJ2-2; perhaps TRBD1 as D (5 bases). Trimming took off 2 bases at V and 7 bases at J, with 15 bases between the two ends. Germline V CDR1 and CDR2: SGHRS, YFSETQ. The CDR3 totals 15 residues. CDR3 in DNA: TGCGCCAGCAGCTTAATTACAGGTTTAGGCGGGGAGCTGTTTTTT. Protein product: CASSLITGLGGELFF.

The rearrangement joins TRBV24-1 to TRBJ1-5; D is perhaps TRBD1 (5 bases). Trimming removed 8 bases from V and 7 bases from J, with 11 bases in between. The V gene's germline CDR1 is KGHDR and CDR2 SFDVKD. CDR3 size: 12 residues. The CDR3 nucleotides are TGTGCCACCACAGGGAAATCACAGCCCCAGCATTTT. Translating gives CATTGKSQPQHF.

Concerning this clonotype itself: One end of the junction does not line up with germline, which may come from a read error. The chain recombines TRBV12-3 or TRBV12-4 with TRBJ2-3; D is perhaps TRBD1 (6 bases). The CDR3 is 12 residues long. This chain's CDR3 is CASSLGGDTQYF. The CDR3 coding sequence is TGTGCCAGCAGCTTAGGGGGAGATACGCAGTATTTT.

V gene TRBV29-1 combines with J gene TRBJ1-4, with TRBD1 as a possible D gene (6 bases). Germline values: CDR1 SQVTM, CDR2 ANQGSEA. The CDR3 is made up of 12 amino acids. The ends were cut back, 4 bases at V and 6 bases at J, with 9 bases in the middle. This chain's CDR3 is CSVGGADEKLFF. The CDR3 DNA is TGCAGCGTTGGGGGGGCGGATGAAAAACTGTTTTTT.

The V gene is TRBV11-2, the J gene TRBJ2-1; 12 positions match TRBD2. Germline V lookup: CDR1 SGHAT, CDR2 FQNNGV. The trim removed 5 bases at V and 2 bases at J, leaving 10 bases unmatched. The CDR3 sequence is 18 residues long. CDR3 nucleotides: TGTGCCAGCAGCCTCCAACCTAGCGGGAGGGCCCCCTACAATGAGCAGTTCTTC. This encodes CASSLQPSGRAPYNEQFF.

The chain is built from TRBV9 and TRBJ1-1; unclear D gene. CDR1 is SGDLS, CDR2 YYNGEE, per germline. This CDR3 region has 14 residues. Trimming removed 0 bases from V and 4 bases from J, with 10 bases in between. This CDR3 is CASSVGSGVTEAFF. In nucleotides, the CDR3 is TGTGCCAGCAGCGTAGGATCGGGCGTCACTGAAGCTTTCTTT.

The chain is built from TRBV2 and TRBJ2-3; D is unclear. V shed 9 bases and J shed 0 bases, with 4 bases lying between them. The CDR3 consists of 11 residues. The germline V gene encodes CDR1 SNHLY and CDR2 FYNNEI. CDR3 sequence reads: CASTSTDTQYF. CDR3 DNA: TGTGCCAGTACTAGCACAGATACGCAGTATTTT.

This clonotype was observed once. The rearrangement joins TRBV7-6 to TRBJ2-7, with D tentatively TRBD1 (6 bases). This CDR3 comprises 14 residues. Trimming left V 1 base short and J 5 bases short, with 12 bases between. Germline V gives CDR1 SGHVS, CDR2 FNYEAQ. The CDR3 DNA reads TGTGCCAGCAGCTTAGGTACAGGGTCCGACGAGCAGTACTTC. Protein sequence: CASSLGTGSDEQYF. The full variable domain, rest sourced from reference TRBV7-6 and TRBJ2-7, is GAGVSQSPRYKVTKRGQDVALRCDPISGHVSLYWYRQALGQGPEFLTYFNYEAQQDKSGLPNDRFSAERPEGSISTLTIQRTEQRDSAMYRCASSLGTGSDEQYFGPGTRLTVT.

This chain connects TRBV14 to TRBJ2-1, with D possibly being TRBD2 (6 bases). This CDR3 contains 14 residues. Trimming took 3 bases from V and 5 from J, leaving 11 bases between them. Germline V gene lookup returns CDR1 SGHDN and CDR2 FVKESK. The CDR3 here is CASSHLIADNEQFF. The CDR3 DNA reads as TGTGCCAGCAGCCATCTAATAGCGGACAATGAGCAGTTCTTC.